What follows are 5 T cell receptor beta chains derived from one specimen sequenced in a study of T cell responses to AZD1222 COVID-19 vaccine. The data were produced by immunoSEQ multiplex PCR, yet TCRdb's version contains in-frame clones alone and is incomplete. The sample has around 150,000 clones, roughly 94% seen once. The sample consisted of peripheral blood, taken 28 days after the second AZD1222 dose. All receptors derive from an adult who received the AZD1222 COVID-19 vaccine.

The V call is TRBV15, the J call TRBJ1-2; D unclear. Germline CDR1 reads LNHNV; CDR2 reads YYDKDF (reference sequence). The V end was cut by 6 bases, the J end by 1 base, with 9 bases between. The CDR3 is 13 amino acids. In DNA, the CDR3 is TGTGCCACCAGTATGCAATATAACTATGGCTACACCTTC. It translates to CATSMQYNYGYTF. Full variable domain (remainder filled in from reference TRBV15 and TRBJ1-2): DAMVIQNPRYQVTQFGKPVTLSCSQTLNHNVMYWYQQKSSQAPKLLFHYYDKDFNNEADTPDNFQSRRPNTSFCFLDIRSPGLGDTAMYLCATSMQYNYGYTFGSGTRLTVV.

The chain's CDR3 is CASSLPTRRREAFF. The CDR3 coding sequence is TGTGCCAGCTCACTCCCCACACGACGGAGAGAAGCTTTCTTT. The chain joins TRBV18 to TRBJ1-1; D call uncertain. V was cut by 4 bases and J by 8 bases, with 17 bases left in between. The germline gives CDR1 KGHSH, CDR2 LQKENI. This CDR3 is 14 amino acids long.

CDR3 sequence: CASSLVRDTEAFF. The CDR3 region has the DNA TGTGCCAGCAGCTTAGTGAGGGACACTGAAGCTTTCTTT. V usage is TRBV7-9 and J usage is TRBJ1-1; D is undetermined. The V gene's germline CDR1 is SEHNR and CDR2 FQNEAQ (reference sequence). The CDR3 is 13 residues long. V was shortened by 1 base and J by 3 bases, with 6 bases between the two germline ends.

V and J are TRBV28 and TRBJ2-5; D tentatively fits TRBD1 or TRBD2 (5 bases each). Germline lookup yields CDR1 MDHEN and CDR2 SYDVKM. The CDR3 is made up of 14 amino acids. The V and J ends lost 4 bases and 5 bases respectively, with 14 bases between them. The CDR3 reads CASSSGQIGETQYF. DNA of the CDR3: TGTGCCAGCAGTTCGGGGCAAATCGGGGAGACCCAGTACTTC.

The chain carries TRBV5-8 and TRBJ1-1, with D possibly being TRBD1 (5 bases). CDR1 is SGHTS and CDR2 is YDEGEE in the germline V gene. This CDR3 is built from 14 residues. V was shortened by 3 bases and J by 3 bases, with 12 bases between the two germline ends. The DNA of the CDR3 is TGTGCCAGCAGCTCCCCGGGGGTGTACACTGAAGCTTTCTTT. Translation: CASSSPGVYTEAFF. The variable domain in full, with the rest retrieved from reference TRBV5-8 and TRBJ1-1, is EAGVTQSPTHLIKTRGQQATLRCSPISGHTSVYWYQQALGLGLQFLLWYDEGEERNRGNFPPRFSGRQFPNYSSELNVNALELEDSALYLCASSSPGVYTEAFFGQGTRLTVV.